This T cell receptor beta chain was observed in a study of CD8 T cells in Susac syndrome. RNA in amounts of roughly 0.45 to 1 ug was reverse transcribed with random hexamers. A single record per CDR3 protein comes from TCRdb applying MiXCR to the immunoSEQ multiplex PCR reads. The sample has hundreds of thousands of distinct CDR3 sequences, around 95% seen once. The source material was CD4+ T cells from PBMCs. This TCR came from a human donor with multiple sclerosis.

This CDR3 is CASRRNSNQPQHF. The DNA for the CDR3 is TGTGCCAGCAGGCGGAATAGCAATCAGCCCCAGCATTTT. The gene calls are TRBV6-1 and TRBJ1-5; D is ambiguous. The CDR3 is 13 residues long. Germline V CDR1 and CDR2: MNHNS, SASEGT. The V gene lost 6 bases and the J gene lost 0 bases, with 6 bases spanning the gap.